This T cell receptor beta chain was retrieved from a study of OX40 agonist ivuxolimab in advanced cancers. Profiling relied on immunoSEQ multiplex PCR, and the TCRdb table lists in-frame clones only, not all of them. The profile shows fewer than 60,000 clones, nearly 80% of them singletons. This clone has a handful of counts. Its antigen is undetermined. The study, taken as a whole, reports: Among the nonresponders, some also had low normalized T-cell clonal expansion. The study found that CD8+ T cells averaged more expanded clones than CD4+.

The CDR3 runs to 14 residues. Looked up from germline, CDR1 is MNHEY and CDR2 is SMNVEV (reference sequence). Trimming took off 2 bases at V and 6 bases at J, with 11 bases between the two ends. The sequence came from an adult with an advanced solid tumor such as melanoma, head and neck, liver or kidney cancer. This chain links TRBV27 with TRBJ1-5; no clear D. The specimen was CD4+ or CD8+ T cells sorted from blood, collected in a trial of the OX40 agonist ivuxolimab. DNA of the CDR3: TGTGCCAGCAGTTTACTGGCAGGAAGTCAGCCCCAGCATTTT. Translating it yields CASSLLAGSQPQHF.